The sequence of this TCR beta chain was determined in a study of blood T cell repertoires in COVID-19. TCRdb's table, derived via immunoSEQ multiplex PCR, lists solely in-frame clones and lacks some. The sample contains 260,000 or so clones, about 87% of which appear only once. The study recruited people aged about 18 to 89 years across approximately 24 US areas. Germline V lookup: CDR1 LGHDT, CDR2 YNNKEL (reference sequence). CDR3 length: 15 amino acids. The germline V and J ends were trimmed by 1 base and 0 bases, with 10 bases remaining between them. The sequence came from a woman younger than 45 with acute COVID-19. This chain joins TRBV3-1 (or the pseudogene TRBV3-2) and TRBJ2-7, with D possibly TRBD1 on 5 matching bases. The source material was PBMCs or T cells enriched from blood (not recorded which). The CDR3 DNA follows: TGTGCCAGCAGCCAAGGACAGCTGAGCTCCTACGAGCAGTACTTC. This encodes CASSQGQLSSYEQYF.